Each of the 23 T cell receptor beta chains below was sequenced from the same sample in a study of cytomegalovirus exposure and HLA in healthy donors. The PCR employed 60 Vbeta primers together with 13 Jbeta primers. The method was immunoSEQ multiplex PCR; TCRdb's version includes in-frame clones alone and lacks a portion of them. The sample is made up of approximately 37,000 clones, and the top ten hold 4% of it. Material: PBMCs. Source of these receptors: a male donor in good health and CMV-seronegative.

The chain has TRBV18 and TRBJ1-6; 10 bases are a match to TRBD1. CDR1 is KGHSH and CDR2 is LQKENI in the germline V gene. After removal of 6 bases from V and 6 bases from J, the junction contained 14 bases not matched to a gene. This CDR3 comprises 18 residues. The CDR3 DNA follows: TGTGCCAGCTCGCGCGCGCTAGGGACAGGGGATATTAATTCACCCCTCCACTTT. This gives the protein CASSRALGTGDINSPLHF.

Frequency places this clone as large. This chain uses TRBV7-6 with TRBJ2-7; D is unresolved. V was shortened by 5 bases and J by 5 bases, with 7 bases between the two germline ends. This CDR3 has 11 residues. Germline CDR1 is SGHVS and CDR2 is FNYEAQ. CDR3 residues: CASSPGNEQYF. The CDR3 coding sequence is TGTGCCAGCAGCCCAGGCAACGAGCAGTACTTC.

V gene TRBV7-9 combines with J gene TRBJ1-1; TRBD1 matches 11 bases. This CDR3 has 15 amino acids. V lost 4 bases, J lost 9 bases, and 10 bases stayed unmatched. The germline CDR1 and CDR2 sequences are SEHNR and FQNEAQ (reference sequence). CDR3 coding DNA: TGTGCCAGCAGCTCGTGGACAGGGGGCACGGTAAAAGCTTTCTTT. Protein product: CASSSWTGGTVKAFF.

The chain employs TRBV6-6 and TRBJ1-5; D is unclear. The CDR3 is 16 residues long. The ends were cut back, 0 bases at V and 0 bases at J, with 9 bases in the middle. Germline CDR1 is MNHNY and CDR2 is SVGAGI (reference sequence). The chain's CDR3 is CASSYSRQYSNQPQHF. For the CDR3, the DNA is TGTGCCAGCAGTTACTCGCGGCAGTATAGCAATCAGCCCCAGCATTTT.

The V gene is TRBV13, the J gene TRBJ2-1, with 9 bases identical to TRBD1. This CDR3 spans 16 amino acids. Losses at the gene ends were 3 bases for V and 5 bases for J; bases not matched to a gene: 8. Germline V gene sequence: CDR1 PRHDT, CDR2 FYEKMQ (reference sequence). DNA of the CDR3: TGTGCCAGCAGCTTCCAGGGACAGGGAGAACACAATGAGCAGTTCTTC. Translating it yields CASSFQGQGEHNEQFF. The entire variable domain, with the rest obtained from reference TRBV13 and TRBJ2-1, is as follows: AAGVIQSPRHLIKEKRETATLKCYPIPRHDTVYWYQQGPGQDPQFLISFYEKMQSDKGSIPDRFSAQQFSDYHSELNMSSLELGDSALYFCASSFQGQGEHNEQFFGPGTRLTVL.

The rearrangement uses TRBV28 and TRBJ1-1, with unresolved D. The CDR3 has 15 amino acids. Trimming took 7 bases from V and 0 from J, leaving 15 bases between them. Germline CDR1 MDHEN, CDR2 SYDVKM. CDR3 nucleotide sequence: TGTGCCAGCACCACCTGGGAGGGCATGAACACTGAAGCTTTCTTT. This gives the protein CASTTWEGMNTEAFF.

This chain connects TRBV7-8 to TRBJ1-5; 12 positions match TRBD1. From germline, CDR1 is SGHVS and CDR2 FQNEAQ. The CDR3 is made up of 15 amino acids. The ends lost 5 bases at V and 6 bases at J; junction bases unmatched: 5. CDR3 nucleotide sequence: TGTGCCAGCAGCAAGGGGACAGGGGGCGGTCAGCCCCAGCATTTT. Its protein is CASSKGTGGGQPQHF.

According to its frequency, this clone is medium-sized. The chain recombines TRBV7-9 with TRBJ1-6; possible D gene TRBD1, 6 bases. CDR3 length equals 17 residues. CDR1 and CDR2 from the germline V gene are SEHNR and FQNEAQ (reference sequence). Trimming shortened V by 0 bases and J by 0 bases, and 9 bases separated the two germline ends. For the CDR3, the DNA is TGTGCCAGCAGCTTAGCGCGGGGGGCCTCCTATAATTCACCCCTCCACTTT. Protein sequence: CASSLARGASYNSPLHF.

The rearrangement uses TRBV7-9 and TRBJ2-3, with 7 bases matching TRBD2. The germline V gene has CDR1 SEHNR and CDR2 FQNEAQ (reference sequence). V lost 2 bases, J lost 2 bases, and 7 bases stayed unmatched. This CDR3 has 16 amino acids. The chain's CDR3 is CASSLPPSGLTDTQYF. For the CDR3, the DNA is TGTGCCAGCAGCTTACCCCCTAGCGGACTCACAGATACGCAGTATTTT.

V and J are TRBV7-2 and TRBJ1-5; D gene uncertain. V lost 1 base and J 7 bases, leaving 8 bases between the germline ends. This CDR3 has 13 amino acids. Germline assignment: CDR1 SGHTA and CDR2 FQGNSA. The CDR3 DNA reads as TGTGCCAGCAGCTTAGGCGGTAGACAGCCCCAGCATTTT. The encoded protein is CASSLGGRQPQHF.

The chain couples TRBV5-4 to TRBJ2-5, with TRBD1 matching 9 bases. The CDR3 covers 16 residues. Losses at the gene ends were 0 bases for V and 4 bases for J; bases not matched to a gene: 7. The germline V gene encodes CDR1 SGHNT and CDR2 YYREEE (reference sequence). The chain's CDR3 is CASSLVQGANRETQYF. The CDR3 DNA is TGTGCCAGCAGCTTGGTACAGGGGGCGAATCGAGAGACCCAGTACTTC.

The V and J genes are TRBV28 and TRBJ2-1; TRBD1 might be the D (5 bases). CDR3 size: 15 residues. Germline V gene sequence: CDR1 MDHEN, CDR2 SYDVKM. The germline V and J ends were trimmed by 6 bases and 3 bases, with 15 bases remaining between them. In DNA form, the CDR3 reads TGTGCCAGCAGGATAGGGGCTGGGAACTACAATGAGCAGTTCTTC. This sequence encodes CASRIGAGNYNEQFF. Full variable domain (missing parts from reference TRBV28 and TRBJ2-1): DVKVTQSSRYLVKRTGEKVFLECVQDMDHENMFWYRQDPGLGLRLIYFSYDVKMKEKGDIPEGYSVSREKKERFSLILESASTNQTSMYLCASRIGAGNYNEQFFGPGTRLTVL.

This chain connects TRBV5-5 to TRBJ2-7; tentative D call: TRBD1 (6 bases). Germline CDR1 is SGHKS and CDR2 is YYEKEE (reference sequence). The CDR3 loop spans 13 amino acids. The ends were cut back, 4 bases at V and 3 bases at J, with 11 bases in the middle. This CDR3 is CASSLDRRYEQYF. In nucleotides, the CDR3 is TGTGCCAGCAGCCTCGACAGGCGCTACGAGCAGTACTTC.

The chain employs TRBV19 and TRBJ1-1, with TRBD1 matching 7 bases. The CDR3 runs 15 residues. Losses at the gene ends were 3 bases for V and 1 base for J; bases not matched to a gene: 5. Germline V gene sequence: CDR1 LNHDA, CDR2 SQIVND (reference sequence). DNA for the CDR3: TGTGCCAGTAGTATCCTCCGGACAGGGAACACTGAAGCTTTCTTT. Translation: CASSILRTGNTEAFF.

V gene TRBV25-1 combines with J gene TRBJ2-3; D is possibly TRBD2 (5 bases). The CDR3 has 12 amino acids. Trimming stripped 6 bases from V and 2 bases from J, with 6 bases between. Per germline, CDR1 MGHDK and CDR2 SYGVNS. The CDR3 protein is CASRTITDTQYF. The CDR3 DNA follows: TGTGCCAGCAGGACTATCACAGATACGCAGTATTTT.

The J gene is TRBJ2-5, the V gene TRBV18; D remains unclear. Germline assignment: CDR1 KGHSH and CDR2 LQKENI. The CDR3 runs 15 residues. The V and J ends lost 3 bases and 5 bases respectively, with 16 bases between them. The CDR3 loop reads CASSPRIAQAETQYF. DNA of the CDR3: TGTGCCAGCTCACCCAGGATCGCTCAGGCGGAGACCCAGTACTTC.

The chain recombines TRBV5-5 with TRBJ1-6, with 7 nucleotides matching TRBD1. Germline CDR1 reads SGHKS; CDR2 reads YYEKEE (reference sequence). CDR3 length equals 15 residues. V trimming: 3 bases; J trimming: 6 bases; junction bases outside the gene matches: 6. The CDR3 DNA sequence: TGTGCCAGCAGCTCGACGGGGACAGTTAATTCACCCCTCCACTTT. This gives the protein CASSSTGTVNSPLHF.

The CDR3 is CASSWRTGPAEKLFF. For the CDR3, the DNA is TGCGCCAGCAGTTGGAGGACGGGTCCGGCTGAAAAACTGTTTTTT. V gene TRBV5-1 combines with J gene TRBJ1-4, with D unresolved. CDR3 length: 15 amino acids. CDR1 SGHRS and CDR2 YFSETQ come from the germline V gene. V lost 5 bases and J 7 bases, leaving 18 bases between the germline ends.

The rearrangement uses TRBV5-1 and TRBJ1-4; tentatively, D is TRBD1 (6 bases). The CDR3 extends over 19 amino acids. In germline, CDR1 is SGHRS, CDR2 YFSETQ. V lost 4 bases and J lost 0, with 22 bases in between. CDR3 coding DNA: TGCGCCAGCAGCCGCCAAGGGGGACCTACGACTGCAACTAATGAAAAACTGTTTTTT. As protein: CASSRQGGPTTATNEKLFF.

The chain recombines TRBV9 with TRBJ2-1; TRBD2 agrees at 13 bases. This CDR3 is 16 amino acids long. Germline lookup yields CDR1 SGDLS and CDR2 YYNGEE. Germline trimming cut 4 bases from V and 5 bases from J; bases unmatched to any gene: 6. The CDR3 coding sequence is TGTGCCAGCAGCACAGGACTAGCGGGGGCCAACAATGAGCAGTTCTTC. Protein product: CASSTGLAGANNEQFF. The full variable domain, its missing parts supplied by reference TRBV9 and TRBJ2-1, is DSGVTQTPKHLITATGQRVTLRCSPRSGDLSVYWYQQSLDQGLQFLIQYYNGEERAKGNILERFSAQQFPDLHSELNLSSLELGDSALYFCASSTGLAGANNEQFFGPGTRLTVL.

This chain uses TRBV11-3 with TRBJ2-3; 14 bases agree with TRBD2. The CDR3 length is 17 residues. Looked up from germline, CDR1 is SGHNT and CDR2 is YENEEA. The J segment lost 2 bases and the V segment lost 5 bases, leaving 6 bases of the junction unmatched. CDR3: CASSLGLAGGHTDTQYF. DNA for the CDR3: TGTGCCAGCAGCCTCGGACTAGCGGGGGGTCACACAGATACGCAGTATTTT.

J is TRBJ1-4 and V is TRBV27; D is perhaps TRBD1 (5 bases). This CDR3 region has 12 residues. The germline V gene encodes CDR1 MNHEY and CDR2 SMNVEV (reference sequence). Between the trimmed V and J ends, which lost 8 bases and 2 bases, there was a span of 6 bases. The CDR3 sequence is CASGATNEKLFF. CDR3 nucleotides: TGTGCCAGCGGGGCGACTAATGAAAAACTGTTTTTT.

The chain carries TRBV4-1 and TRBJ1-5; 7 bases fit TRBD1. Germline V gene lookup returns CDR1 MGHRA and CDR2 YSYEKL. The CDR3 consists of 15 residues. Trimming removed 3 bases from V and 6 bases from J; junction bases left unmatched: 8. In nucleotides, the CDR3 is TGCGCCAGCAGCCACCGGGACAGCCCCCCTCAGCCCCAGCATTTT. It encodes CASSHRDSPPQPQHF.